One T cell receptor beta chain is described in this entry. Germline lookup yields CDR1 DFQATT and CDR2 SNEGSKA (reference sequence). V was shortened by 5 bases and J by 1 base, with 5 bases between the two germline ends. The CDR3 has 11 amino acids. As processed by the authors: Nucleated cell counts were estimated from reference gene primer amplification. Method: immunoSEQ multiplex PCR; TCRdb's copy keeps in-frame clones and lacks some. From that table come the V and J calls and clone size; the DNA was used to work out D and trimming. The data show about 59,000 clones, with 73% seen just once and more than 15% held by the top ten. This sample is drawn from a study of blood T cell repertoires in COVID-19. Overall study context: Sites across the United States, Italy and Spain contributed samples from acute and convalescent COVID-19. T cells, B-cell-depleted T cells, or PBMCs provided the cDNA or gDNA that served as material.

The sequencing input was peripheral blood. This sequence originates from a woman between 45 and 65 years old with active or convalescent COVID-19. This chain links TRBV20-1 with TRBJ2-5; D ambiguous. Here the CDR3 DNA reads TGCAGTGCTGGGCCCCAAGAGACCCAGTACTTC. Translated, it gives CSAGPQETQYF.